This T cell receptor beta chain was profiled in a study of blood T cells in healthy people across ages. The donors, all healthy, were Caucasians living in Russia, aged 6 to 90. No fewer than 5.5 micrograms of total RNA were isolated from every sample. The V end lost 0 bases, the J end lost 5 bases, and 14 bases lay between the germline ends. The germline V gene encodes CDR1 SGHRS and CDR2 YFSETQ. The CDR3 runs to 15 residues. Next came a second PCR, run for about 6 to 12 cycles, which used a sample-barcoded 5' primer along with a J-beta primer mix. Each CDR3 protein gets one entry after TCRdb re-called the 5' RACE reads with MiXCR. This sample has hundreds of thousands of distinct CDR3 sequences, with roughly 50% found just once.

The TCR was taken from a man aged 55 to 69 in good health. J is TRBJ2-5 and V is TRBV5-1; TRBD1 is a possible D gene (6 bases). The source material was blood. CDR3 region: CASSLAARGWETQYF. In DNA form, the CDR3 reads TGCGCCAGCAGCTTGGCCGCCAGGGGATGGGAGACCCAGTACTTC.